Listed below are T cell receptor beta chains from one sample, sequenced in a study of response to subunit inactivated influenza vaccine. In TCRdb, the RT-PCR reads were re-called with MiXCR into one record per CDR3 protein. The sample lists approximately 160,000 distinct CDR3 sequences; roughly 10% were seen once. This specimen consisted of CD8+ T cells sorted from PBMCs, obtained around 2 years after vaccination. Receptor source: a man aged 50-75 years who received an inactivated influenza vaccine. Both conserved end residues are part of each CDR3. The order of the fields is J gene, V gene, CDR3 protein.

J gene: TRBJ1-1; V gene: TRBV12-3/TRBV12-4; CDR3 protein: CASSFDRGLTEAFF
J gene: TRBJ1-5; V gene: TRBV9; CDR3 protein: CASSVGTSNQPQHF
J gene: TRBJ2-7; V gene: TRBV28; CDR3 protein: CASTHGVASVGPREQYF
J gene: TRBJ2-1; V gene: TRBV29-1; CDR3 protein: CSVEAVYNEQFF
J gene: TRBJ1-2; V gene: TRBV4-3; CDR3 protein: CASSQDFTGNINYGYTF
J gene: TRBJ2-7; V gene: TRBV20-1; CDR3 protein: CSARVSYVRGHYEQYF
J gene: TRBJ2-1; V gene: TRBV25-1; CDR3 protein: CASSEFPGVYNEQFF
J gene: TRBJ1-3; V gene: TRBV15; CDR3 protein: CATSKYRGEGNTIYF
J gene: TRBJ2-3; V gene: TRBV3-1; CDR3 protein: CASSLSRRGADTQYF
J gene: TRBJ2-1; V gene: TRBV18; CDR3 protein: CASSLRDRDLVGEQFF
J gene: TRBJ2-2; V gene: TRBV4-2; CDR3 protein: CASPRGVNTGELFF
J gene: TRBJ2-5; V gene: TRBV29-1; CDR3 protein: CSVEGLAGEHKTQYF
J gene: TRBJ2-7; V gene: TRBV30; CDR3 protein: CAWSRDRGDEQYF
J gene: TRBJ2-1; V gene: TRBV6-2/TRBV6-3; CDR3 protein: CASSYDNNEQFF
J gene: TRBJ1-1; V gene: TRBV27; CDR3 protein: CASSFRPGTWAEAFF
J gene: TRBJ2-4; V gene: TRBV6-2/TRBV6-3; CDR3 protein: CASLADLAKNIQYF
J gene: TRBJ2-2; V gene: TRBV27; CDR3 protein: CASSSFTGELFF
J gene: TRBJ2-1; V gene: TRBV9; CDR3 protein: CASSVGSSGTLYNEQFF
J gene: TRBJ2-1; V gene: TRBV11-2; CDR3 protein: CASSYPTGLAGGGYFYNEQFF
J gene: TRBJ2-1; V gene: TRBV20-1; CDR3 protein: CSARDSSGTSSYNEQFF
J gene: TRBJ2-1; V gene: TRBV15; CDR3 protein: CATSRSRGNNEQFF
J gene: TRBJ1-1; V gene: TRBV29-1; CDR3 protein: CSLGGNTEAFF
J gene: TRBJ1-1; V gene: TRBV10-3; CDR3 protein: CAISDGHPGTEAFF
J gene: TRBJ2-7; V gene: TRBV10-3; CDR3 protein: CAISGTSGYEQYF
J gene: TRBJ2-3; V gene: TRBV13; CDR3 protein: CASSPTGLATDTQYF
J gene: TRBJ2-3; V gene: TRBV12-5; CDR3 protein: CASRGEGTDTQYF
J gene: TRBJ2-7; V gene: TRBV28; CDR3 protein: CASSLGTGFDEQYF
J gene: TRBJ2-7; V gene: TRBV9; CDR3 protein: CASSPGTSGSAEQYF
J gene: TRBJ2-1; V gene: TRBV15; CDR3 protein: CATSRPRESPYNEQFF
J gene: TRBJ1-3; V gene: TRBV7-9; CDR3 protein: CASSGARTGGNTIYF
J gene: TRBJ2-1; V gene: TRBV7-8; CDR3 protein: CASSSGLAGMSEQFF
J gene: TRBJ2-1; V gene: TRBV29-1; CDR3 protein: CSAGLAGGNEQFF
J gene: TRBJ2-5; V gene: TRBV27; CDR3 protein: CASSPSGVHETQYF
J gene: TRBJ2-1; V gene: TRBV19; CDR3 protein: CASTILGGTYNEQFF
J gene: TRBJ1-4; V gene: TRBV27; CDR3 protein: CASSLIGGEKLFF
J gene: TRBJ2-3; V gene: TRBV10-3; CDR3 protein: CATYDRDSTDTQYF
J gene: TRBJ1-4; V gene: TRBV7-9; CDR3 protein: CASSSGTGHNEKLFF
J gene: TRBJ2-5; V gene: TRBV10-1; CDR3 protein: CASSELPGTQYF
J gene: TRBJ2-7; V gene: TRBV13; CDR3 protein: CASSTMDREFNYEQYF
J gene: TRBJ2-7; V gene: TRBV4-1; CDR3 protein: CASSHLKGETPYEQYF
J gene: TRBJ1-5; V gene: TRBV4-2; CDR3 protein: CASSPSSSNQPQHF
J gene: TRBJ2-7; V gene: TRBV6-5; CDR3 protein: CASSYDGDYEQYF
J gene: TRBJ2-1; V gene: TRBV21-1; CDR3 protein: CASSKVGQGARNEQFF
J gene: TRBJ1-5; V gene: TRBV9; CDR3 protein: CASSVGTVNQPQHF
J gene: TRBJ2-3; V gene: TRBV24-1; CDR3 protein: CATSDSGLAGETDTQYF
J gene: TRBJ2-3; V gene: TRBV2; CDR3 protein: CASFRVGLTTTDTQYF